The 19 T cell receptor beta chains below were found in one sample sequenced in a study of glioma-infiltrating T cells after dendritic cell vaccination. Time point of the sample: after dendritic cell vaccination, including at tumor progression/relapse. The data were produced by immunoSEQ multiplex PCR, yet TCRdb's version contains in-frame clones alone and is incomplete. The repertoire consists of 20,000 to 30,000 clones, with under 90% occurring once and the leading ten covering around 3%. The sample consisted of blood, taken after dendritic cell vaccination. The receptors originated from a human donor with glioblastoma.

The rearrangement uses TRBV6-1 and TRBJ2-7; 7 bases map to TRBD1. V trimming: 4 bases; J trimming: 2 bases; junction bases outside the gene matches: 8. The CDR3 extends over 15 amino acids. Looked up from germline, CDR1 is MNHNS and CDR2 is SASEGT. The CDR3: CASSGGTVHPYEQYF. For the CDR3, the DNA is TGTGCCAGCAGTGGGGGGACAGTTCACCCCTACGAGCAGTACTTC.

J is TRBJ2-7 and V is TRBV13; tentatively, D is TRBD1 (5 bases). V lost 0 bases to trimming and J lost 2 bases, with 8 bases between them. The germline V gene encodes CDR1 PRHDT and CDR2 FYEKMQ (reference sequence). The CDR3 totals 14 residues. Here the CDR3 reads CASSLGGHTYEQYF. For the CDR3, the DNA is TGTGCCAGCAGCTTAGGCGGACATACCTACGAGCAGTACTTC.

The chain links TRBV12-5 to TRBJ1-1; no definite D call. V dropped 4 bases and J dropped 4 bases, with 10 bases sitting between them. Germline V gene sequence: CDR1 LGHNT, CDR2 FRNRAP. CDR3 length: 13 residues. In nucleotides, the CDR3 is TGTGCTAGTGGTTCGGAGGAGGGCACTGAAGCTTTCTTT. Translating it yields CASGSEEGTEAFF.

The chain employs TRBV5-1 and TRBJ2-2, with a tentative D call TRBD2 (5 bases). V dropped 1 base and J dropped 8 bases, with 9 bases sitting between them. Germline CDR1 SGHRS, CDR2 YFSETQ. The CDR3 is 13 residues long. This chain's CDR3 is CASSLRGGGELFF. The CDR3 nucleotides read TGCGCCAGCAGCTTGAGAGGAGGAGGGGAGCTGTTTTTT.

The chain is built from TRBV9 and TRBJ2-3, with 8 nucleotides matching TRBD1. Germline V gives CDR1 SGDLS, CDR2 YYNGEE. This CDR3 spans 14 amino acids. V lost 4 bases and J lost 6; bases outside the gene matches: 7. DNA for the CDR3: TGTGCCAGCAGCTCAACGGGACAGGTCGATACGCAGTATTTT. Translation gives CASSSTGQVDTQYF. The whole variable domain, filled in from reference TRBV9 and TRBJ2-3, reads DSGVTQTPKHLITATGQRVTLRCSPRSGDLSVYWYQQSLDQGLQFLIQYYNGEERAKGNILERFSAQQFPDLHSELNLSSLELGDSALYFCASSSTGQVDTQYFGPGTRLTVL.

This chain uses TRBV5-1 with TRBJ2-1; 7 nucleotides align to TRBD1. This CDR3 contains 16 residues. CDR1 SGHRS and CDR2 YFSETQ come from the germline V gene. The J segment lost 4 bases and the V segment lost 3 bases, leaving 10 bases of the junction unmatched. CDR3 DNA sequence: TGCGCCAGCAGCTGGGACCGGGACAGTTTGTACAATGAGCAGTTCTTC. It translates to CASSWDRDSLYNEQFF. The full variable domain, in which reference TRBV5-1 and TRBJ2-1 provide the parts outside the CDR3, is KAGVTQTPRYLIKTRGQQVTLSCSPISGHRSVSWYQQTPGQGLQFLFEYFSETQRNKGNFPGRFSGRQFSNSRSEMNVSTLELGDSALYLCASSWDRDSLYNEQFFGPGTRLTVL.

The V and J genes are TRBV5-1 and TRBJ1-5; the D is unclear. Trimming took off 0 bases at V and 6 bases at J, with 7 bases between the two ends. The CDR3 has 13 residues. Germline V CDR1 and CDR2: SGHRS, YFSETQ. CDR3 residues: CASSLDLGQPQHF. CDR3 nucleotides: TGCGCCAGCAGCTTGGATCTCGGTCAGCCCCAGCATTTT.

The table lists this clone with a few counts. V usage is TRBV6-1 and J usage is TRBJ2-2, with 7 bases matching TRBD1. Germline V gene data show CDR1 as MNHNS and CDR2 as SASEGT. The V segment lost 8 bases and the J segment 3 bases; nucleotides outside the gene matches: 6. The CDR3 is 14 residues long. CDR3 in amino acids: CASQKDRDTGELFF. CDR3 bases: TGTGCCAGCCAAAAAGACAGGGACACCGGGGAGCTGTTTTTT.

V usage is TRBV7-9 and J usage is TRBJ1-2; 9 bases match TRBD1. The CDR3 extends over 16 amino acids. The germline gives CDR1 SEHNR, CDR2 FQNEAQ (reference sequence). The ends lost 4 bases at V and 1 base at J; junction bases unmatched: 7. The DNA of the CDR3 is TGTGCCAGCAGCTCAGAGACAGGGGGAAATAACTATGGCTACACCTTC. Its translation: CASSSETGGNNYGYTF.

The chain uses TRBV7-2 and TRBJ2-2, with D tentatively TRBD1 (6 bases). Trimming took off 5 bases at V and 0 bases at J, with 16 bases between the two ends. CDR1 is SGHTA, CDR2 FQGNSA, per germline. The length of the CDR3 is 17 residues. The CDR3, as DNA: TGTGCCAGCAGCCCCTCTCGACAGGCCTCGAACACCGGGGAGCTGTTTTTT. It encodes CASSPSRQASNTGELFF.

This chain uses TRBV27 with TRBJ1-4; no clear D. The germline V and J ends were trimmed by 1 base and 0 bases, with 6 bases remaining between them. Germline CDR1 and CDR2: MNHEY and SMNVEV (reference sequence). The CDR3 totals 15 residues. The CDR3 DNA follows: TGTGCCAGCAGTTTATTTCCAGCAACTAATGAAAAACTGTTTTTT. Amino acid sequence: CASSLFPATNEKLFF.

This sequence joins TRBV5-1 and TRBJ2-5, with D perhaps TRBD1 (7 bases). Trimming took off 4 bases at V and 1 base at J, with 14 bases between the two ends. This CDR3 contains 15 residues. Germline CDR1 is SGHRS and CDR2 is YFSETQ. DNA for the CDR3: TGCGCCAGCAGCGGAGGGGGACAGCTCCAAGAGACCCAGTACTTC. It is translated as CASSGGGQLQETQYF. Together with reference TRBV5-1 and TRBJ2-5, the CDR3 gives the full variable domain: KAGVTQTPRYLIKTRGQQVTLSCSPISGHRSVSWYQQTPGQGLQFLFEYFSETQRNKGNFPGRFSGRQFSNSRSEMNVSTLELGDSALYLCASSGGGQLQETQYFGPGTRLLVL.

V usage is TRBV10-2 and J usage is TRBJ1-5; D is unresolved. From germline, CDR1 is WSHSY and CDR2 SAAADI. V gave up 3 bases and J gave up 2 bases, with 8 bases separating them. There are 14 residues in the CDR3. CDR3 amino acids: CASSEFGGNQPQHF. The CDR3 bases are TGCGCCAGCAGTGAATTCGGTGGCAATCAGCCCCAGCATTTT.

This chain connects TRBV5-3 to TRBJ1-2; 8 nucleotides align to TRBD1. TRBV5-3 is treated as an ORF (open reading frame) with a function not yet certain. V was pared by 4 bases and J by 3 bases, with 5 bases of the junction left unmatched. The CDR3 loop spans 14 amino acids. CDR3 nucleotides: TGTGCCAGAAGCCCAGGGGGCGCTTACTATGGCTACACCTTC. Translation gives CARSPGGAYYGYTF.

V and J are TRBV14 and TRBJ1-1; no clear D. Germline CDR1 is SGHDN and CDR2 is FVKESK. Trimming pared 3 bases from V and 4 bases from J, leaving 9 bases between. The CDR3 runs to 13 residues. CDR3 sequence: CASSQTRGTEAFF. CDR3 in DNA: TGTGCCAGCAGCCAGACTCGTGGCACTGAAGCTTTCTTT.

V usage is TRBV2 and J usage is TRBJ2-1; 8 bases align to TRBD2. Trimming took 8 bases from V and 4 from J; bases not matched to a gene: 7. From germline, CDR1 is SNHLY and CDR2 FYNNEI. The CDR3 runs to 14 residues. CDR3 amino acids: CASWAGGDYNEQFF. The CDR3 DNA reads TGTGCCAGCTGGGCCGGGGGGGATTACAATGAGCAGTTCTTC.

The gene calls are TRBV20-1 and TRBJ2-7; no clear D. Germline values: CDR1 DFQATT, CDR2 SNEGSKA (reference sequence). The CDR3 spans 11 residues. V lost 1 base and J lost 3, with 4 bases in between. The CDR3 spells CSARARYEQYF. CDR3 nucleotides: TGCAGTGCTAGAGCCCGCTACGAGCAGTACTTC.

The chain couples TRBV7-9 to TRBJ2-1, with D perhaps TRBD1 (6 bases). The V gene lost 7 bases and the J gene lost 2 bases, with 12 bases spanning the gap. This CDR3 is built from 14 residues. Per the germline V gene, CDR1 is SEHNR and CDR2 is FQNEAQ (reference sequence). The CDR3 DNA reads TGTGCCAGCATAAACAGGGAAGCCTACAATGAGCAGTTCTTC. This gives the protein CASINREAYNEQFF.

The rearrangement joins TRBV7-2 to TRBJ2-5; no clear D. V lost 1 base to trimming and J lost 5 bases, with 17 bases between them. This CDR3 comprises 16 residues. CDR1 and CDR2 (germline): SGHTA, FQGNSA. CDR3 DNA: TGTGCCAGCAGCTTAGGCCCTCACCGAAGCCGCGAGACCCAGTACTTC. It is translated as CASSLGPHRSRETQYF. Complete variable domain (other parts from reference TRBV7-2 and TRBJ2-5): GAGVSQSPSNKVTEKGKDVELRCDPISGHTALYWYRQSLGQGLEFLIYFQGNSAPDKSGLPSDRFSAERTGGSVSTLTIQRTQQEDSAVYLCASSLGPHRSRETQYFGPGTRLLVL.